The source of this T cell receptor beta chain is a study of CD4+ T cells in melanoma (dated by TCRdb to between 2021 and 2022). Study-level background: Neoantigen-specific CD4+ T cells in human melanoma were what the study investigated. What the research found in general, with its limitations: Neoantigen-specific CD4+ T cells in melanoma were reported to have a range of differentiation states. Neoantigen-specific CD4+ T cells were reported to be correlated with the function of CD8+ T cells, macrophages and B cells.

Libraries came from the immunoSEQ multiplex PCR assay. TCRdb took this table from immuneACCESS and kept in-frame rearrangements with V and J called. Such tables lack part of the clones; where checked against another copy, unresolved V genes explain under half of the gap, and the rest is unexplained. Here the sample has some 4,800 clones; under 75% occur a single time. The leading ten clones occupy 22% of the sample. In the case of this clone: Its antigen is not yet known. No much larger clone is present one base from it, and per-base qualities are unavailable.

Donors were patients with melanoma. CDR1 and CDR2 (MGHRA, YSYEKL) derive from the germline V gene. The CDR3 spans 14 residues, from the cysteine through the phenylalanine. The retained sequence is limited to the CDR3, 42 bases, with the frame set at the first base. The junction shows trimming of 3 bases on V and 0 bases on J, plus 9 bases between the germline ends. The V and J genes are TRBV4-1 and TRBJ2-7; confidence is insufficient to name the D gene. Sequenced material: cells from a culture (not recorded whether cultured in vitro). The TCR originated in a human donor with melanoma. The bases read TGCGCCAGCAGCCATCTCCCCGGCTCCTACGAGCAGTACTTC. Its amino acids are CASSHLPGSYEQYF.